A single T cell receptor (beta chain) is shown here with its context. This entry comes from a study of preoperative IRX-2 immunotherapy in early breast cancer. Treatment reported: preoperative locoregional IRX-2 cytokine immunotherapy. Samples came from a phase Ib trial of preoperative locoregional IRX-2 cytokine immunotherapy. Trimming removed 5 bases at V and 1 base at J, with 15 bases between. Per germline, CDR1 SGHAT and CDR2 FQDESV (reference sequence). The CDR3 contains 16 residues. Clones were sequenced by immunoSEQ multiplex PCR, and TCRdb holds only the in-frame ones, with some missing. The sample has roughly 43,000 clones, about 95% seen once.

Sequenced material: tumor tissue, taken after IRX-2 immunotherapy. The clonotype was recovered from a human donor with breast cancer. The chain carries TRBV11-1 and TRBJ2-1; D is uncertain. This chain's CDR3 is CASSPLVRISYNEQFF. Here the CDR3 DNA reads TGTGCCAGCAGCCCGCTGGTCCGAATATCCTACAATGAGCAGTTCTTC.